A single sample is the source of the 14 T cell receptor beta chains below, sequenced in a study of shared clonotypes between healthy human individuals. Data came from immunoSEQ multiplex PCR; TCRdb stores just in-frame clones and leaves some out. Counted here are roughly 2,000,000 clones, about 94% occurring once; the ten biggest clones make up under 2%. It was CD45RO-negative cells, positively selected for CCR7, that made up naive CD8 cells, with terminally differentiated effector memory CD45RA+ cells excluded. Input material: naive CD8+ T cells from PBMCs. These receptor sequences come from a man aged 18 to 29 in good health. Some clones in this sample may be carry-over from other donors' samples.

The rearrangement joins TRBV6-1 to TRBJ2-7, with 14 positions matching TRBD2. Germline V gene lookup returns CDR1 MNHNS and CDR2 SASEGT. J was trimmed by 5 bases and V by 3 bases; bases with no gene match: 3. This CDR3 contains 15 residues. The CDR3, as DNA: TGTGCCAGCAGTGATCGACTAGCGGGAGGGCACGAGCAGTACTTC. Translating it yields CASSDRLAGGHEQYF.

The CDR3 spells CASSLGFGPSYEQYF. The CDR3 nucleotides are TGTGCCAGCAGCTTAGGTTTTGGGCCAAGCTACGAGCAGTACTTC. V is TRBV7-9 and J is TRBJ2-7; no definite D call. Trimming pared 1 base from V and 3 bases from J, leaving 13 bases between. This CDR3 is 15 amino acids long. CDR1 is SEHNR and CDR2 is FQNEAQ in the germline V gene (reference sequence).

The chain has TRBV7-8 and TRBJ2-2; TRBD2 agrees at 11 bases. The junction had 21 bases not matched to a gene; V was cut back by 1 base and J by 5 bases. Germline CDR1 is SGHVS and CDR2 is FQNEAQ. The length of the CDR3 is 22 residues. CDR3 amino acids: CASSLVVLALAGGPGGTGELFF. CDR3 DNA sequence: TGTGCCAGCAGCTTAGTTGTGCTCGCCCTAGCGGGAGGCCCCGGTGGAACCGGGGAGCTGTTTTTT.

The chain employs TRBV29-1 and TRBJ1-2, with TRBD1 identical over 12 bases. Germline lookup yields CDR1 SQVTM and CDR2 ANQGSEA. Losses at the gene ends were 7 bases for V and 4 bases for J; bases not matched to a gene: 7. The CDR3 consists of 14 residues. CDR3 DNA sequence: TGCAGCGCAGAGGGACAGGGGGCTTTCTATGGCTACACCTTC. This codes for CSAEGQGAFYGYTF. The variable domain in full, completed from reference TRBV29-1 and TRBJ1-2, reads SAVISQKPSRDICQRGTSLTIQCQVDSQVTMMFWYRQQPGQSLTLIATANQGSEATYESGFVIDKFPISRPNLTFSTLTVSNMSPEDSSIYLCSAEGQGAFYGYTFGSGTRLTVV.

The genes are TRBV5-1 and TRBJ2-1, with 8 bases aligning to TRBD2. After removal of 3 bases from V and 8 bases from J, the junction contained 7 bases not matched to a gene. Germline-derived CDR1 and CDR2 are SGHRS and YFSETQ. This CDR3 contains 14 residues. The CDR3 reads CASSWGLGLYEQFF. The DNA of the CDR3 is TGCGCCAGCAGCTGGGGACTAGGGTTGTATGAGCAGTTCTTC.

This CDR3 is CASSQDPSTENYSNQPQHF. CDR3 bases: TGTGCCAGCAGCCAAGACCCATCGACAGAGAATTATAGCAATCAGCCCCAGCATTTT. The genes are TRBV4-2 and TRBJ1-5; possibly TRBD1 for D (5 bases). Per germline, CDR1 LGHNA and CDR2 YNFKEQ. The CDR3 contains 19 residues. V lost 0 bases and J 0 bases, leaving 18 bases between the germline ends.

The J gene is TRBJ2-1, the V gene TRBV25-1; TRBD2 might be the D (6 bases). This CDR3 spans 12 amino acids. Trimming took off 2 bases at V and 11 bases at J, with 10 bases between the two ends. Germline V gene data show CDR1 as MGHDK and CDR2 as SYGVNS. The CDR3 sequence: CASSEGREKQFF. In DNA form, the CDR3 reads TGTGCCAGCAGTGAAGGGCGGGAAAAGCAGTTCTTC.

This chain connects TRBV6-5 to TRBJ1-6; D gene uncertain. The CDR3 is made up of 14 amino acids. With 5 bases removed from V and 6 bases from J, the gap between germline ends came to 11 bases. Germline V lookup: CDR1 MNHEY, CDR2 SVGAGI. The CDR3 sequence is CASSIDGGNSPLHF. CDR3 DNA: TGTGCCAGCAGTATCGACGGTGGTAATTCACCCCTCCACTTT.

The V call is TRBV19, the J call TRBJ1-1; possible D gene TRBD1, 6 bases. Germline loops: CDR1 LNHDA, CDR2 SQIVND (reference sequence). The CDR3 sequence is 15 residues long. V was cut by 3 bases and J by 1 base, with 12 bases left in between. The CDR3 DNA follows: TGTGCCAGTAGTATGGGCAGGGGCGCGAACACTGAAGCTTTCTTT. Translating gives CASSMGRGANTEAFF.

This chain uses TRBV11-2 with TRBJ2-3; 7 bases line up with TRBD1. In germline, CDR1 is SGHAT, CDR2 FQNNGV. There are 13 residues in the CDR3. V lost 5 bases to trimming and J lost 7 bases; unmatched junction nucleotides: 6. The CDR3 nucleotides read TGTGCCAGCAGCCTCCGGACAGGTCATACGCAGTATTTT. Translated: CASSLRTGHTQYF.

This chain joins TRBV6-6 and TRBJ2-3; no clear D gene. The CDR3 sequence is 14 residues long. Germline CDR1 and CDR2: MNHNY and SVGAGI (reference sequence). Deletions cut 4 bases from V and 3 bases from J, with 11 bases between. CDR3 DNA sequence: TGTGCCAGCAGTTGGGGTATGGGTACAGATACGCAGTATTTT. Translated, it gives CASSWGMGTDTQYF.

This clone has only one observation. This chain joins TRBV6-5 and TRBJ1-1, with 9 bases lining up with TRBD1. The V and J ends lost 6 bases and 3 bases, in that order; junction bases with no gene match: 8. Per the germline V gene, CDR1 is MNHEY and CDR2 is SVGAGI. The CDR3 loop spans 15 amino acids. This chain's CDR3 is CASRTTGGWDTEAFF. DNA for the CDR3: TGTGCCAGCAGAACGACAGGGGGATGGGACACTGAAGCTTTCTTT.

CDR3 sequence reads: CASSIDGQPYQPQHF. In DNA, the CDR3 is TGTGCCAGTAGTATAGACGGACAGCCTTATCAGCCCCAGCATTTT. The chain carries TRBV19 and TRBJ1-5, with D maybe TRBD1 (6 bases). V dropped 0 bases and J dropped 5 bases, with 11 bases sitting between them. CDR3 size: 15 residues. Germline values: CDR1 LNHDA, CDR2 SQIVND (reference sequence).

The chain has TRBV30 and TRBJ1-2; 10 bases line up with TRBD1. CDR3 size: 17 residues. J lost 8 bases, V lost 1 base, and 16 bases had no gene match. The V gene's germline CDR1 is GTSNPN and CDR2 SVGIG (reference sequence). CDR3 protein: CAWSGRLRTGGFWGYTF. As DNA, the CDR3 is TGTGCCTGGAGTGGCCGCCTACGGACAGGGGGATTTTGGGGCTACACCTTC.